Reported below is one T cell receptor (beta chain). Its antigen remains unidentified. The data belong to a study of memory CD4+ T cells and cytomegalovirus serostatus. Turning to the study itself: Of the healthy Belgian adults, 9 were CMV seropositive and 20 to 30 seronegative.

Overall study findings and caveats: CD4+ memory repertoires contained about two fifths of the 164 reported CMV TCRbeta sequences. Suggested: most of the CMV-linked TCR signature lies in CD4+ memory cells. CMV serostatus prediction reached median AUC approximately 0.96, or 0.89 with US-trained model.

Assay used: immunoSEQ multiplex PCR; TCRdb lists only in-frame clones, some missing. The profile covers over 40,000 clones, with around four fifths appearing a single time and more than 0.95% taken by the ten largest. Trimming removed 4 bases from V and 0 bases from J, with 15 bases in between. The CDR3 runs 16 residues. Germline V lookup: CDR1 SGHNT, CDR2 YYREEE (reference sequence). Single viable CD3+CD4+CD8-CD45RO+ cells were sorted as the memory CD4+ T cells. The sequenced material came from memory CD4+ T cells from blood. This receptor was obtained from an adult in good health and CMV-seropositive. This chain uses TRBV5-4 with TRBJ2-3; D could derive from TRBD1 or TRBD2 (6 bases each). The chain's CDR3 is CASSPEGGRSTDTQYF. The DNA of the CDR3 is TGTGCCAGCAGCCCGGAAGGGGGGCGTAGCACAGATACGCAGTATTTT. The full variable domain, completed using reference TRBV5-4 and TRBJ2-3, is ETGVTQSPTHLIKTRGQQVTLRCSSQSGHNTVSWYQQALGQGPQFIFQYYREEENGRGNFPPRFSGLQFPNYSSELNVNALELDDSALYLCASSPEGGRSTDTQYFGPGTRLTVL.